Shown below are 2 T cell receptor beta chains from a single sample sequenced in a study of human T cells and chemical hapten exposure. Time point defined: patch test 1, 2 weeks after DPC sensitization. Treatment: therapeutic diphenylcyclopropenone sensitization with weekly scalp DPC. TCRdb re-called the RACE reads with MiXCR, one entry per CDR3 protein. The table includes about 380,000 distinct CDR3 sequences, nearly 5% detected once. The sequencing here drew on whole blood, taken in connection with sensitization to the hapten diphenylcyclopropenone (DPC). The source of these receptors is a woman in her fifties or sixties with alopecia areata. Some clones in this sample may be carry-over from other donors' samples.

This clonotype has at least ten counts. The CDR3 sequence is CASSVVQRTNTGELFF. For the CDR3, the DNA is TGTGCCAGCAGCGTTGTTCAGCGGACCAACACCGGGGAGCTGTTTTTT. The rearrangement joins TRBV9 to TRBJ2-2; TRBD2 might be the D (5 bases). The V gene lost 2 bases and the J gene lost 2 bases, with 13 bases spanning the gap. The length of the CDR3 is 16 residues. The germline gives CDR1 SGDLS, CDR2 YYNGEE.

This clonotype was counted many times. The V gene is TRBV12-3 or TRBV12-4, the J gene TRBJ2-1, with D perhaps TRBD1 (6 bases). The CDR3 runs 11 residues. V was trimmed by 6 bases and J by 14 bases, leaving 14 bases between them. The CDR3: CASSLTGLEFF. The DNA of the CDR3 is TGTGCCAGCAGCTTGACAGGTTTGGAGTTCTTC.